This paragraph reports one TCR beta chain. Antigen unknown. The data were obtained in a study of CD4 T cells in relation to SARS-CoV-2 and coronaviruses. The overall study: Shared crossreactive spike epitopes were mapped to their HLA restriction.

CD4+ T cells from unexposed donors were obtained before the COVID-19 pandemic (2011-2018). CD4+ T cells were isolated from the cells after around 11 days of culture. As cell numbers allowed, unexposed-donor CD4+ T cells faced SARS-CoV-2 S/N and four cold-coronavirus spikes. Fresh IL-2 medium replaced half the medium on days 3 and 7. Germline V gene lookup returns CDR1 SGHAT and CDR2 FQNNGV. CDR3 length equals 16 residues. Losses at the gene ends were 5 bases for V and 7 bases for J; bases not matched to a gene: 13. Assay: immunoSEQ multiplex PCR; the TCRdb copy retains only in-frame clones and omits some. The sample lists 25,000 or so clones, about 80% occurring once.

The TCR was taken from a human donor in good health. V usage is TRBV11-2 and J usage is TRBJ2-3; 9 nucleotides match TRBD2. The sample comprised CD4+ T cells from PBMCs, cultured in vitro. The CDR3 nucleotides are TGTGCCAGCAGCCCTATCAGGCGGGAGGGCCCATATACGCAGTATTTT. Translated: CASSPIRREGPYTQYF.